This T cell receptor beta chain derives from a study of immune cell composition in non-small cell lung cancer. Normal lung was taken at the farthest possible site, at least 3 cm from tumour. Sequencing used immunoSEQ multiplex PCR; TCRdb keeps in-frame clones, though not all of them. The sample lists roughly 3,100 clones, roughly 89% seen once, with around 12% in the top ten. Germline V gene sequence: CDR1 MNHNS, CDR2 SASEGT. The CDR3 loop spans 16 amino acids. Trimming took 4 bases from V and 1 from J; bases not matched to a gene: 8. As to this clone: No antigen is known for it.

Regarding the study as a whole: Clones >0.5% enriched in tumour were rarer in adenocarcinoma (about 35%) than squamous (approximately 80%).

The sample comprised non-adjacent lung tissue. The receptor comes from a human donor with non-small cell lung cancer. The gene calls are TRBV6-1 and TRBJ2-7, with 9 bases matching TRBD1. This chain's CDR3 is CASSAHRGRVSYEQYF. The CDR3, as DNA: TGTGCCAGCAGTGCACACAGGGGGCGAGTGTCCTACGAGCAGTACTTC.